The next 17 T cell receptor beta chains were all read from a single sample in a study of T cells after yellow fever vaccination (dated by TCRdb to the late 2010s). Sample treatment or condition, as interpreted from the label and publication: live attenuated yellow fever vaccine strain. The library was built by means of 5' RACE. The instrument was an Illumina HiSeq 2500. TCRdb took the public reads, trimmed them with fastp at Q25, ran MiXCR for clone calling and kept in-frame beta chains. Each entry is one CDR3 protein sequence, shown with its most common DNA and genes. A total of more than 350,000 distinct CDR3 sequences appear in this sample, 11% of them only once. The ten largest clones take up about 17% of the sample. The material was PBMCs, obtained on the day of the first yellow fever vaccination. Receptor source: a man in his late teens or twenties who received the YFV17D yellow fever vaccine.

This clonotype came up a few times. This chain joins TRBV6-5 and TRBJ2-5; perhaps D is TRBD1 or TRBD2 (6 bases each). The germline V gene has CDR1 MNHEY and CDR2 SVGAGI. The CDR3 has 14 amino acids. The V and J ends lost 2 bases and 3 bases respectively, with 10 bases between them. CDR3 in amino acids: CASSYPGAKETQYF. The CDR3 DNA reads TGTGCCAGCAGTTACCCGGGGGCGAAAGAGACCCAGTACTTC.

The V gene is TRBV14, the J gene TRBJ1-4, with D possibly TRBD1 on 5 matching bases. The CDR3 has 17 residues. The germline V gene has CDR1 SGHDN and CDR2 FVKESK. V was cut by 5 bases and J by 3 bases, with 19 bases left in between. The CDR3 reads CASSEGRRGPANEKLFF. The DNA of the CDR3 is TGTGCCAGCAGCGAAGGCAGAAGGGGCCCAGCTAATGAAAAACTGTTTTTT. The entire variable domain, with the rest obtained from reference TRBV14 and TRBJ1-4, is as follows: EAGVTQFPSHSVIEKGQTVTLRCDPISGHDNLYWYRRVMGKEIKFLLHFVKESKQDESGMPNNRFLAERTGGTYSTLKVQPAELEDSGVYFCASSEGRRGPANEKLFFGSGTQLSVL.

This clonotype was counted only a few times. The V gene is TRBV20-1, the J gene TRBJ1-4; 7 bases match TRBD1. V shed 6 bases and J 7 bases; nucleotides not matched to a gene: 11. Germline loops: CDR1 DFQATT, CDR2 SNEGSKA (reference sequence). The CDR3 covers 14 residues. The CDR3 nucleotides read TGCAGTGCAGGACCCGGGACAGAAGGTGAAAAACTGTTTTTT. Its translation: CSAGPGTEGEKLFF.

This chain connects TRBV6-1 to TRBJ2-3; D unresolved. The V gene's germline CDR1 is MNHNS and CDR2 SASEGT. The CDR3 length is 14 residues. The CDR3 DNA reads as TGTGCAAGCCAGGTGGGCGAGCTCACAGATACGCAGTATTTT. Translated, it gives CASQVGELTDTQYF.

This clonotype was found a few times. This sequence joins TRBV7-2 and TRBJ2-5, with TRBD1 identical over 9 bases. This CDR3 is built from 14 residues. With 5 bases clipped from V and 4 bases from J, the junction kept 5 bases outside the gene matches. In germline, CDR1 is SGHTA, CDR2 FQGNSA. CDR3 residues: CASSRGQGPETQYF. The CDR3 DNA reads TGTGCCAGCAGCCGGGGACAGGGCCCAGAGACCCAGTACTTC.

The gene calls are TRBV5-4 and TRBJ2-5; 7 bases match TRBD2. This CDR3 is 16 amino acids long. Germline V gives CDR1 SGHNT, CDR2 YYREEE (reference sequence). Trimming removed 4 bases from V and 2 bases from J; junction bases left unmatched: 11. The CDR3 sequence: CASSPPRGGLQETQYF. CDR3 DNA: TGTGCCAGCAGCCCCCCGCGCGGGGGACTTCAAGAGACCCAGTACTTC.

In this sample, this clonotype turned up once. J is TRBJ2-5 and V is TRBV7-2; TRBD1 agrees at 9 bases. CDR1 SGHTA and CDR2 FQGNSA come from the germline V gene. J was trimmed by 4 bases and V by 5 bases; bases with no gene match: 5. This CDR3 comprises 14 residues. The CDR3 DNA sequence: TGTGCCAGCAGCCGGACAGGGGAAGGAGAGACCCAGTACTTC. It specifies CASSRTGEGETQYF.

This clonotype has just a few counts. J is TRBJ2-1 and V is TRBV27; a weak D match, TRBD1 (6 bases). The CDR3 has 17 amino acids. V was trimmed by 4 bases and J by 2 bases, leaving 18 bases between them. CDR1 and CDR2 from the germline V gene are MNHEY and SMNVEV (reference sequence). The CDR3 here is CASSSNNRVGAYNEQFF. CDR3 nucleotides: TGTGCCAGCAGTTCGAATAACAGGGTGGGTGCCTACAATGAGCAGTTCTTC.

DNA of the CDR3: TGTGCCAGCTCACCAAACACCGGATTAACAGATACGCAGTATTTT. It is translated as CASSPNTGLTDTQYF. The gene calls are TRBV18 and TRBJ2-3, with D unresolved. Germline loops: CDR1 KGHSH, CDR2 LQKENI. Trimming left V 2 bases short and J 3 bases short, with 12 bases between. The CDR3 covers 15 residues.

The rearrangement uses TRBV29-1 and TRBJ2-5, with unresolved D. The ends were cut back, 7 bases at V and 0 bases at J, with 9 bases in the middle. The CDR3 extends over 12 amino acids. Germline values: CDR1 SQVTM, CDR2 ANQGSEA. The CDR3 here is CSADPYQETQYF. The DNA for the CDR3 is TGCAGCGCAGACCCGTACCAAGAGACCCAGTACTTC.

This clonotype occurred a few times. J is TRBJ1-3 and V is TRBV5-1; D is ambiguous. Trimming removed 0 bases from V and 1 base from J, with 11 bases in between. The CDR3 is made up of 16 amino acids. Germline CDR1 reads SGHRS; CDR2 reads YFSETQ. The CDR3 loop is CASSLGSERSGNTIYF. Here the CDR3 DNA reads TGCGCCAGCAGCTTGGGATCAGAGAGGTCTGGAAACACCATATATTTT.

V usage is TRBV6-5 and J usage is TRBJ1-1, with D unresolved. Germline CDR1 and CDR2: MNHEY and SVGAGI. This CDR3 comprises 11 residues. The V end was cut by 6 bases, the J end by 5 bases, with 7 bases between. This chain's CDR3 is CASRKRTEAFF. The CDR3 DNA sequence: TGTGCCAGCAGGAAAAGAACTGAAGCTTTCTTT.

This clonotype was counted only a few times. The chain links TRBV11-3 to TRBJ2-3; D gene unclear. The CDR3 length is 14 residues. Germline assignment: CDR1 SGHNT and CDR2 YENEEA. V lost 0 bases and J 5 bases, leaving 9 bases between the germline ends. DNA of the CDR3: TGTGCCAGCAGCTTAGATTCGGTGAGAGATACGCAGTATTTT. Amino acids: CASSLDSVRDTQYF.

This clonotype showed up many times. This chain links TRBV9 with TRBJ1-1; 9 bases agree with TRBD1. This CDR3 has 13 residues. The V gene's germline CDR1 is SGDLS and CDR2 YYNGEE. V shed 3 bases and J 6 bases; nucleotides not matched to a gene: 3. This CDR3 reads CASSAGTGSEAFF. The CDR3 DNA sequence: TGTGCCAGCAGCGCCGGGACAGGGTCTGAAGCTTTCTTT.

Here the CDR3 reads CASMPSHGYTGELFF. CDR3 nucleotide sequence: TGCGCCAGCATGCCAAGTCATGGATATACCGGGGAGCTGTTTTTT. This chain links TRBV4-1 with TRBJ2-2; unclear D gene. Germline CDR1 reads MGHRA; CDR2 reads YSYEKL. The CDR3 covers 15 residues. V dropped 7 bases and J dropped 5 bases, with 17 bases sitting between them.

In this sample, this clonotype turned up many times. The gene calls are TRBV5-1 and TRBJ1-1; D is ambiguous. This CDR3 region has 13 residues. V was shortened by 6 bases and J by 1 base, with 10 bases between the two germline ends. Germline V gene data show CDR1 as SGHRS and CDR2 as YFSETQ. This chain's CDR3 is CASMDSGNTEAFF. CDR3 nucleotides: TGCGCCAGCATGGACTCGGGGAACACTGAAGCTTTCTTT.

This clonotype has a handful of counts. The J gene is TRBJ1-4, the V gene TRBV9, with TRBD1 matching 7 bases. The V gene end was trimmed by 3 bases and the J gene end by 6 bases; junction bases not matched to a gene: 8. Looked up from germline, CDR1 is SGDLS and CDR2 is YYNGEE. CDR3 size: 15 residues. Here the CDR3 reads CASSGTTGTYEKLFF. The CDR3 DNA follows: TGTGCCAGCAGCGGAACGACAGGGACGTATGAAAAACTGTTTTTT.